The sequence of this T cell receptor beta chain was determined in a study of PD-1 blockade in classical Hodgkin lymphoma. Profiling relied on immunoSEQ multiplex PCR, and the TCRdb table lists in-frame clones only, not all of them. Of some 14,000 clones listed, 89% are singletons. V was clipped by 6 bases and J by 6 bases, with 10 bases between them. The germline gives CDR1 MNHEY, CDR2 SMNVEV (reference sequence). This CDR3 has 12 residues. In regard to this clone: The target antigen is unknown.

The time point here: cycle 4 day 1 (C4D1), after 5 to 7 weeks of nivolumab. Every patient was affected by relapse after autologous stem cell transplantation, while exposure to brentuximab vedotin was not uniform. After thawing, PBMCs were subjected to magnetic negative selection to isolate CD8+ T cells. Best responses fell into complete response, partial response or progressive disease. Study results and limitations: Baseline diversity was lower in partial responders and progressors than complete responders. It was CD4+ TCR diversity, not CD8+, that rose significantly by C4D1.

The sequenced sample was CD8+ T cells from blood, obtained before the fourth cycle of nivolumab. V and J are TRBV27 and TRBJ2-3; TRBD1 might be the D (6 bases). The receptor comes from a human donor with classical Hodgkin lymphoma. CDR3 region: CASRNRVDTQYF. DNA of the CDR3: TGTGCCAGCAGGAACAGGGTTGATACGCAGTATTTT.